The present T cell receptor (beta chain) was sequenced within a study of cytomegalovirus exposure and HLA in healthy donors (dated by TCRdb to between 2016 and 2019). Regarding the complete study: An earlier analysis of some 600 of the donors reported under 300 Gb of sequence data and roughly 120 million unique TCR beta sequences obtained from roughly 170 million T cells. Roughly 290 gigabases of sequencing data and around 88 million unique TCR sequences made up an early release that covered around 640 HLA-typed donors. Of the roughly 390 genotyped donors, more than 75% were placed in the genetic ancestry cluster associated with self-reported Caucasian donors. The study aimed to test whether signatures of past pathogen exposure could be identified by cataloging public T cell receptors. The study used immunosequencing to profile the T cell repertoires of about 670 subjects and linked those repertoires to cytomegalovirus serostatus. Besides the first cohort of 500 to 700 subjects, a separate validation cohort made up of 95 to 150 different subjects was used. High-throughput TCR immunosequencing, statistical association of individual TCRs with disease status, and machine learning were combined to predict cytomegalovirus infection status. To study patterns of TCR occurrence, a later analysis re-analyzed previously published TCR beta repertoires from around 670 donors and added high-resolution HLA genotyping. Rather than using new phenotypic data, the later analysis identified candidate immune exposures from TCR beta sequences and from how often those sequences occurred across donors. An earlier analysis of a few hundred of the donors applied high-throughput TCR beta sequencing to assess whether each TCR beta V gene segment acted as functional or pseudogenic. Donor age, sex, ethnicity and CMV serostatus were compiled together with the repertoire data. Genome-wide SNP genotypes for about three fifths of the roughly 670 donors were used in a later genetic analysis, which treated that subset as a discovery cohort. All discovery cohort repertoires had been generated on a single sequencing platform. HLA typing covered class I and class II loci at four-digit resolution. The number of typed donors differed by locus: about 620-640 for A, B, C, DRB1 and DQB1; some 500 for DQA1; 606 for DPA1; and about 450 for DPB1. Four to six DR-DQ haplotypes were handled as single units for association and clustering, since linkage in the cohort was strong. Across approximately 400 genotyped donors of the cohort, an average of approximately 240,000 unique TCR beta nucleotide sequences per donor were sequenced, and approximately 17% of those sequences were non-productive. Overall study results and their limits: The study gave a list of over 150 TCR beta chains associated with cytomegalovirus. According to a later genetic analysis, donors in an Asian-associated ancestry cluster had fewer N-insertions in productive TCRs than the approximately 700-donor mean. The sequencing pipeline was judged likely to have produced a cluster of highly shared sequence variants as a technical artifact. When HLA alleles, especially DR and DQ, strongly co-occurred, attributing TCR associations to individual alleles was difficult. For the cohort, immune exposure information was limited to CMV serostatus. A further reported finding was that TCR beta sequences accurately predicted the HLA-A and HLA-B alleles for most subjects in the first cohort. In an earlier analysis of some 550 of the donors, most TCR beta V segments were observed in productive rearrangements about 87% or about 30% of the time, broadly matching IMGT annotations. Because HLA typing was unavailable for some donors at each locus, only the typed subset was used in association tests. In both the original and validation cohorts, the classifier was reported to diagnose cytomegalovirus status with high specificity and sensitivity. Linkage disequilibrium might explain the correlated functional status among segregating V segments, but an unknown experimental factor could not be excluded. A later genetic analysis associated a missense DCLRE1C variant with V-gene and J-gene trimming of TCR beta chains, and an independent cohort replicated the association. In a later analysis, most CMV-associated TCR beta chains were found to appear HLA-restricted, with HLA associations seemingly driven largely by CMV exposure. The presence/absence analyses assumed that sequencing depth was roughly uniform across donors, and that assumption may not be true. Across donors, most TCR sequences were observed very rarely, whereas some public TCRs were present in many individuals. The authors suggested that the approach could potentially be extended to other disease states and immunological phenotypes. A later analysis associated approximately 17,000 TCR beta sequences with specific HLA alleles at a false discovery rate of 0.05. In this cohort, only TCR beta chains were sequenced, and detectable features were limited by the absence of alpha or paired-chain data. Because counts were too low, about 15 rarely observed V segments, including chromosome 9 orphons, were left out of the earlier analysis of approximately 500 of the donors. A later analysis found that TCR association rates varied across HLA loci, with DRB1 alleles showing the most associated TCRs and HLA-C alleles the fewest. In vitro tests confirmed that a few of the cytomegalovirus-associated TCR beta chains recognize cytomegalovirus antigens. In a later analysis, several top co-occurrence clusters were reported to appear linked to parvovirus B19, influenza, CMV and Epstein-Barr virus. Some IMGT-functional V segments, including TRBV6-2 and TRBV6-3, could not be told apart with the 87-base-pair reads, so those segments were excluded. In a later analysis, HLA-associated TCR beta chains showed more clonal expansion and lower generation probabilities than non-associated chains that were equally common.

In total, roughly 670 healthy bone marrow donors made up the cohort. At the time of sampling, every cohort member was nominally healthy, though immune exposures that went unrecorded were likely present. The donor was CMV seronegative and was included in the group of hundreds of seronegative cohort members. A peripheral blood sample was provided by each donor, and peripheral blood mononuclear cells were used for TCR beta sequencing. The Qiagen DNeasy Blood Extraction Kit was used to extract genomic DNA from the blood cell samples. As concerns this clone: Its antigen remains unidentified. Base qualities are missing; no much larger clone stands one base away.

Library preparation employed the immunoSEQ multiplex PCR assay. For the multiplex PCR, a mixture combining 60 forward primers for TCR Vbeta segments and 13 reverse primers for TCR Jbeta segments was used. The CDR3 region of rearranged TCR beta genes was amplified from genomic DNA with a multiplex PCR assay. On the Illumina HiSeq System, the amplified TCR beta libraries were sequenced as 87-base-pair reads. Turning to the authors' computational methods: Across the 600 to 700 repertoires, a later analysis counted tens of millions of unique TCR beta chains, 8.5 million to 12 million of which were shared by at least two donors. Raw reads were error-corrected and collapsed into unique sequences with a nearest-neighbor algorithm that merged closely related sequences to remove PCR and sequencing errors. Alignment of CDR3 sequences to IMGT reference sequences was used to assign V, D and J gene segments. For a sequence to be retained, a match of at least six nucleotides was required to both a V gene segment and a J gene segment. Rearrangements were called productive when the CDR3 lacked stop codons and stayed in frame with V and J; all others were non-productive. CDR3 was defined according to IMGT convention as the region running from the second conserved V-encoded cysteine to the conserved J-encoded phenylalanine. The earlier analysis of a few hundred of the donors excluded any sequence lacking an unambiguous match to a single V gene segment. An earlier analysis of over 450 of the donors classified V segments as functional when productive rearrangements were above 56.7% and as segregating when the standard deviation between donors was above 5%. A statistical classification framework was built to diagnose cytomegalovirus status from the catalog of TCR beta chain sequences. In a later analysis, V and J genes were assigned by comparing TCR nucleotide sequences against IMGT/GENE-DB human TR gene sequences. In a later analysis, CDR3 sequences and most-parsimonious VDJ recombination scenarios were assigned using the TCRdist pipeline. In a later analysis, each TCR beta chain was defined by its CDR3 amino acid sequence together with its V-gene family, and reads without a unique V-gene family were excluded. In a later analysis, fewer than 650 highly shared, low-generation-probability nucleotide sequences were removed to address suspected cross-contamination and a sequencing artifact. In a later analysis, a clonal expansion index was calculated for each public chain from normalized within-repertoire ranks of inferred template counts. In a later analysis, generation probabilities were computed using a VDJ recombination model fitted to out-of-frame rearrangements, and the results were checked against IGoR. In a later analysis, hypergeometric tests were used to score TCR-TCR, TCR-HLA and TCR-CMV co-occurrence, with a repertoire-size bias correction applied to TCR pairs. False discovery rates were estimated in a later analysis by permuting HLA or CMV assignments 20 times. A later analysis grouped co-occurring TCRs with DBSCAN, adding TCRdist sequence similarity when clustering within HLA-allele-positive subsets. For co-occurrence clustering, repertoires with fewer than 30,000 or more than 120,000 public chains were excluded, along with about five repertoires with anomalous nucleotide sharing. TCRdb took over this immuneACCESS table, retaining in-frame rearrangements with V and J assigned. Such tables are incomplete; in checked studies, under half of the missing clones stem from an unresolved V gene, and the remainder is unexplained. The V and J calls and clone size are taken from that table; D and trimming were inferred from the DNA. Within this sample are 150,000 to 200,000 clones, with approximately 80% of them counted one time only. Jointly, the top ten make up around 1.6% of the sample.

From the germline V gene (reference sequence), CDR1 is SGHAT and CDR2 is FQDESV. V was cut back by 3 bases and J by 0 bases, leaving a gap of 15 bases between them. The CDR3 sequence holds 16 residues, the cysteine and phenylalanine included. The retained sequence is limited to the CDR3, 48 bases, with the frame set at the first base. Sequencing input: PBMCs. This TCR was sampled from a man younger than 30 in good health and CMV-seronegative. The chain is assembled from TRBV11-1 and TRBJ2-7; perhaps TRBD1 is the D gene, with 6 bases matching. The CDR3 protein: CASSLGTRRGSYEQYF. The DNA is TGTGCCAGCAGCTTGGGGACACGTCGTGGCTCCTACGAGCAGTACTTC.